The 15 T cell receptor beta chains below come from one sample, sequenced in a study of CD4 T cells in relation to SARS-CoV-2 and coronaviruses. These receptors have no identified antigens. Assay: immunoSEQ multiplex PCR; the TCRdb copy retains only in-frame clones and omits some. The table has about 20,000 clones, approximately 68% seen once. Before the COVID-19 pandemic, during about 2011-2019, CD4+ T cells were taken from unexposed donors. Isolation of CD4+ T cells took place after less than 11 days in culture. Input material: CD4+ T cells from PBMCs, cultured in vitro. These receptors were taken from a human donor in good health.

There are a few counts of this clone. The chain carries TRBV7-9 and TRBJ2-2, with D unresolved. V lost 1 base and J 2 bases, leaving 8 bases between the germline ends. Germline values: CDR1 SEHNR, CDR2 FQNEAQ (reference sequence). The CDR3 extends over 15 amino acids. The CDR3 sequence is CASSLVGFNTGELFF. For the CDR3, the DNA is TGTGCCAGCAGCTTAGTAGGTTTTAACACCGGGGAGCTGTTTTTT.

CDR3 bases: TGTGCCAGCAGGGGGTCCGGGACAGATACGCAGTATTTT. Protein: CASRGSGTDTQYF. The chain uses TRBV2 and TRBJ2-3; D is uncertain. The CDR3 has 13 amino acids. Germline V gene data show CDR1 as SNHLY and CDR2 as FYNNEI. Trimming removed 6 bases at V and 3 bases at J, with 10 bases between.

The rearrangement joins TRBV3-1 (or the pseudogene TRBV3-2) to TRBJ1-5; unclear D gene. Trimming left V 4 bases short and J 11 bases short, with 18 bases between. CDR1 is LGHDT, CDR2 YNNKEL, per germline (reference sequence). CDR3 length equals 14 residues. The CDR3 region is CASSPNPGPRAQHF. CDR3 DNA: TGTGCCAGCAGCCCGAACCCCGGGCCCAGAGCCCAGCATTTT.

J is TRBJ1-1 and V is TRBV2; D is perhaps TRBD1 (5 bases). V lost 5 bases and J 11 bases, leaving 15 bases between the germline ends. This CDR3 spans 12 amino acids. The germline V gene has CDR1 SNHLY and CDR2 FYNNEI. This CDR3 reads CASSILRGGAFF. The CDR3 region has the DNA TGTGCCAGCAGTATCCTCCGTGGGGGTGCTTTCTTT. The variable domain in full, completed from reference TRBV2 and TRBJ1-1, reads EPEVTQTPSHQVTQMGQEVILRCVPISNHLYFYWYRQILGQKVEFLVSFYNNEISEKSEIFDDQFSVERPDGSNFTLKIRSTKLEDSAMYFCASSILRGGAFFGQGTRLTVV.

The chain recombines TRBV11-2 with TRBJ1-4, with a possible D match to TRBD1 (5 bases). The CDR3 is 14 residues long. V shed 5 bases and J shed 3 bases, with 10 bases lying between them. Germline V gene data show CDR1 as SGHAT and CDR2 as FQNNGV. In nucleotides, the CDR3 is TGTGCCAGCAGCCCAGGGTCTGCTAATGAAAAACTGTTTTTT. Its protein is CASSPGSANEKLFF.

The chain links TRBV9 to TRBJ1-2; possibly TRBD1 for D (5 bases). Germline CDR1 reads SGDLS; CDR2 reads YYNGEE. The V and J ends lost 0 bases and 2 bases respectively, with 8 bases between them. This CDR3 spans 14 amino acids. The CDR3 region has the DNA TGTGCCAGCAGCGTAGCGGGGGAAAACTATGGCTACACCTTC. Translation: CASSVAGENYGYTF.

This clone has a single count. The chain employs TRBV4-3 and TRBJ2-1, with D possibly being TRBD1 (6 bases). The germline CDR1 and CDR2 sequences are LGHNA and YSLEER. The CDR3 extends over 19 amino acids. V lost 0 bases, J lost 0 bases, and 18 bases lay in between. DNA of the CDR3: TGCGCCAGCAGCCAAGATCGTCCCAGGGGTGGACGCTCCTACAATGAGCAGTTCTTC. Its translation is CASSQDRPRGGRSYNEQFF.

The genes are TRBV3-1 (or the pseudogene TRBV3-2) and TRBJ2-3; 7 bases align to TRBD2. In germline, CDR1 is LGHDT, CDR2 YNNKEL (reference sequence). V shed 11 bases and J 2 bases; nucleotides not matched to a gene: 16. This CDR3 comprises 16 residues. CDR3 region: CASSFTGAGVTDTQYF. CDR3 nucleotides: TGTGCCTCCAGCTTTACGGGCGCGGGGGTCACAGATACGCAGTATTTT.

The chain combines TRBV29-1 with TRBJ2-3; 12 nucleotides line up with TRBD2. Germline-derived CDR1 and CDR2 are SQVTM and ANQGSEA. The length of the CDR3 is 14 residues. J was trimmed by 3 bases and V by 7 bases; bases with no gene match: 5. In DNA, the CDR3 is TGCAGCGCCCTAGCGGGAGGGCCGACAGATACGCAGTATTTT. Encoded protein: CSALAGGPTDTQYF.

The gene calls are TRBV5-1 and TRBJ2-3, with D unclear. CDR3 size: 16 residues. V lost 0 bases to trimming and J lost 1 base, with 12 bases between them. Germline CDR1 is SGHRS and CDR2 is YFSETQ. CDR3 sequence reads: CASSLGLVWRTDTQYF. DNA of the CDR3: TGCGCCAGCAGCTTGGGTCTAGTTTGGCGCACAGATACGCAGTATTTT.

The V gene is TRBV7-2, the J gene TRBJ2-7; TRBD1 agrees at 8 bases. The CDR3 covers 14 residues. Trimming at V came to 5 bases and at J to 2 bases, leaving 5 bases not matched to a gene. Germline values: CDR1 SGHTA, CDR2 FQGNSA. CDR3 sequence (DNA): TGTGCCAGCAGCAGCCGGACAGGGACCTACGAGCAGTACTTC. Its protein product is CASSSRTGTYEQYF.

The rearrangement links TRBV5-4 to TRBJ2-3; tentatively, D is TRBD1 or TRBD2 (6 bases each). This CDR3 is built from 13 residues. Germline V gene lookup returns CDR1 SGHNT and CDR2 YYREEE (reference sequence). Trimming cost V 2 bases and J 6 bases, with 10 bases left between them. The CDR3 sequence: CASSFLGGDTQYF. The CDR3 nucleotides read TGTGCCAGCAGCTTTTTAGGGGGGGATACGCAGTATTTT.

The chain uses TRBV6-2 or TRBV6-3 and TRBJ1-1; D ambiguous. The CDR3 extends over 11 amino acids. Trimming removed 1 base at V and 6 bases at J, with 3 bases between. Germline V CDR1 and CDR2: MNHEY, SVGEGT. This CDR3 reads CASSYLAEAFF. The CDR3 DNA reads TGTGCCAGCAGTTACTTGGCTGAAGCTTTCTTT.

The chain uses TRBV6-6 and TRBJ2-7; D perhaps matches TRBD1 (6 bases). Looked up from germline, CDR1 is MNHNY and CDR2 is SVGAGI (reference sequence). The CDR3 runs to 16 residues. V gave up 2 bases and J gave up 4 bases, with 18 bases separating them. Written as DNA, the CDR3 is TGTGCCAGCAGTTACGCTTCATGGACAGTTGATTACGAGCAGTACTTC. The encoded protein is CASSYASWTVDYEQYF.

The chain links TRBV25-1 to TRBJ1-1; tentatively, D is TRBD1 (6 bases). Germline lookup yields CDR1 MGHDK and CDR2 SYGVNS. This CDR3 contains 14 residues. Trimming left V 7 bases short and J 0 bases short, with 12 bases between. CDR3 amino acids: CASTDGTLNTEAFF. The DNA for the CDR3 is TGTGCCAGCACTGACGGGACATTGAACACTGAAGCTTTCTTT.